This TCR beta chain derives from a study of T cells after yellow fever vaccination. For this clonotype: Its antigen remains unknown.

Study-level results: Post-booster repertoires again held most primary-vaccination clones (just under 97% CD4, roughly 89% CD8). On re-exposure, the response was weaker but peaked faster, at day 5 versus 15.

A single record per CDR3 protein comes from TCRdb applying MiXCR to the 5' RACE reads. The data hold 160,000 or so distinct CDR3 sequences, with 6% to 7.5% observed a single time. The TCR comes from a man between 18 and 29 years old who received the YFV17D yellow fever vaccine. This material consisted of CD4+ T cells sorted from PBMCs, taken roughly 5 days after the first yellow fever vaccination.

The CDR3 nucleotides read TGCAGTGCCCTACGGACGCCACACGTAACAGATACGCAGTATTTT. It specifies CSALRTPHVTDTQYF. The chain uses TRBV20-1 and TRBJ2-3; D call uncertain. CDR3 length: 15 residues. V gave up 6 bases and J gave up 3 bases, with 19 bases separating them. The germline V gene encodes CDR1 DFQATT and CDR2 SNEGSKA (reference sequence).